These T cell receptor beta chains were read from a single sample in a study of T cell responses to AZD1222 COVID-19 vaccine. The data were produced by immunoSEQ multiplex PCR, yet TCRdb's version contains in-frame clones alone and is incomplete. This table holds roughly 13,000 clones, 84% found once. The sequencing here drew on peripheral blood, taken 28 days after the second AZD1222 dose. Every receptor here comes from an adult who received the AZD1222 COVID-19 vaccine. CDR3s include the opening cysteine and the closing phenylalanine or tryptophan. The order of the fields is J gene, V gene, clone size, D gene, CDR3 DNA, CDR3 protein. D genes are given only for firm matches. A clone size is listed for some rows: how often the clone was seen (once, few, many), or a class if it is expanded.

J: TRBJ2-1
V: TRBV9
size: NA
D: TRBD2
DNA: TGTGCCAGCAGCGTAGATGGGGGAGGGATCAGCAATGAGCAGTTCTTC
CDR3: CASSVDGGGISNEQFF

J: TRBJ1-3
V: TRBV21-1
size: NA
D: NA
DNA: TGTGCCAGCACCCAAAGGGCCGGGAGCGAGGCTGGCCTAGCTGGAAACACCATATATTTT
CDR3: CASTQRAGSEAGLAGNTIYF

J: TRBJ2-3
V: TRBV9
size: NA
D: NA
DNA: TGTGCCAGCAGCGTAGTGTCTAGCGCAGATACGCAGTATTTT
CDR3: CASSVVSSADTQYF

J: TRBJ1-1
V: TRBV7-3
size: NA
D: NA
DNA: TGTGCCAGCAGCGCCACAGTGAACACTGAAGCTTTCTTT
CDR3: CASSATVNTEAFF

J: TRBJ2-7
V: TRBV6-5
size: NA
D: NA
DNA: TGTGCCAGCATCGACCTAGGGACCTACGAGCAGTACTTC
CDR3: CASIDLGTYEQYF

J: TRBJ2-1
V: TRBV7-3
size: NA
D: NA
DNA: TGTGCCAGCAGCCCCGGGGGTACCTACAATGAGCAGTTCTTC
CDR3: CASSPGGTYNEQFF

J: TRBJ1-4
V: TRBV5-1
size: NA
D: NA
DNA: TGCGCCAGCAGCCGCTCACAGGGTTTCGAAAAACTGTTTTTT
CDR3: CASSRSQGFEKLFF

J: TRBJ2-1
V: TRBV7-9
size: NA
D: TRBD1
DNA: TGTGCCAGCAGCTTAGCAGGGGGCGCCCATGAGCAGTTCTTC
CDR3: CASSLAGGAHEQFF

J: TRBJ2-3
V: TRBV9
size: large
D: TRBD2
DNA: TGTGCCAGCAGCACCCTAGCGGGGCCCACAGATACGCAGTATTTT
CDR3: CASSTLAGPTDTQYF

J: TRBJ1-1
V: TRBV4-2
size: once
D: NA
DNA: TGTGCCAGCAGCCAAGAGGGGGGCCGACTGAACACTGAAGCTTTCTTT
CDR3: CASSQEGGRLNTEAFF

J: TRBJ1-2
V: TRBV11-1
size: NA
D: NA
DNA: TGTGCCAGCAGACCAAATGCCGGGGCGGGAGACTATGGCTACACCTTC
CDR3: CASRPNAGAGDYGYTF

J: TRBJ2-3
V: TRBV6-5
size: NA
D: NA
DNA: TGTGCCAGCAGTCGGGCCTTTGGGTATACGCAGTATTTT
CDR3: CASSRAFGYTQYF

J: TRBJ2-1
V: TRBV4-3
size: NA
D: TRBD2
DNA: TGCGCCAGCAGCCAAGATCTGTTAGCGGGAGGAGTTTACAATGAGCAGTTCTTC
CDR3: CASSQDLLAGGVYNEQFF

J: TRBJ2-7
V: TRBV30
size: NA
D: NA
DNA: TGTGCCTGGAGTGTCTCCTCCGAGCAGTACTTC
CDR3: CAWSVSSEQYF

J: TRBJ1-5
V: TRBV6-1
size: once
D: NA
DNA: TGTGCCAGCAGGCTCGCTTTAGGGGCTTGGCAGCCCCAGCATTTT
CDR3: CASRLALGAWQPQHF

J: TRBJ2-7
V: TRBV6-1
size: NA
D: NA
DNA: TGTGCCAGCAGTGAGCAAGGTTGGGAGCAGTACTTC
CDR3: CASSEQGWEQYF

J: TRBJ2-7
V: TRBV7-9
size: once
D: TRBD1
DNA: TGTGCCAGCTCGGACAGGAGCTACGAGCAGTACTTC
CDR3: CASSDRSYEQYF

J: TRBJ2-5
V: TRBV5-1
size: NA
D: TRBD1
DNA: TGCGCCAGCAGCTTGGCCCCCTCGACAGGGACCAAGAGAACCCAGTACTTC
CDR3: CASSLAPSTGTKRTQYF

J: TRBJ1-1
V: TRBV19
size: NA
D: TRBD1
DNA: TGTGCCAGTAGTATGACAGGGGGGGACACTGAAGCTTTCTTT
CDR3: CASSMTGGDTEAFF

J: TRBJ1-3
V: TRBV9
size: NA
D: TRBD1
DNA: TGTGCCAGCAGCCGGAGGGGGCGGACCGCAGGCACTCCTGGAAACACCATATATTTT
CDR3: CASSRRGRTAGTPGNTIYF

J: TRBJ1-6
V: TRBV4-3
size: NA
D: NA
DNA: TGCGCCAGCAGCCAAGCACAGGGATGGAATTCACCCCTCCACTTT
CDR3: CASSQAQGWNSPLHF

J: TRBJ2-1
V: TRBV28
size: NA
D: NA
DNA: TGTGCCAGCAGTTTAGCGATGGGGGTCTCCTACAATGAGCAGTTCTTC
CDR3: CASSLAMGVSYNEQFF

J: TRBJ2-3
V: TRBV9
size: NA
D: TRBD1
DNA: TGTGCCAGCAGCCTGGGGGACAGTATCACAGATACGCAGTATTTT
CDR3: CASSLGDSITDTQYF

J: TRBJ1-2
V: TRBV2
size: NA
D: TRBD1
DNA: TGTGCCAGCAGTCGGGACAGCTATGGCTACACCTTC
CDR3: CASSRDSYGYTF

J: TRBJ2-1
V: TRBV5-1
size: NA
D: NA
DNA: TGCGCCAGCAGCTTGTTTCCGAGTAGTCCCAATGAGCAGTTCTTC
CDR3: CASSLFPSSPNEQFF

J: TRBJ1-6
V: TRBV27
size: NA
D: NA
DNA: TGTGCCAGCAGTTTATCCGGTTTGAGGAGTCGGGGCGGGAATTCACCCCTCCACTTT
CDR3: CASSLSGLRSRGGNSPLHF

J: TRBJ1-2
V: TRBV30
size: NA
D: NA
DNA: TGTGCCTCTAACCGGGACCGTCCTTATGGCTACACCTTC
CDR3: CASNRDRPYGYTF

J: TRBJ2-2
V: TRBV2
size: few
D: NA
DNA: TGTGCCAGCAGTGAAGGCAACACCGGGGAGCTGTTTTTT
CDR3: CASSEGNTGELFF

J: TRBJ1-2
V: TRBV6-6
size: NA
D: NA
DNA: TGTGCCAGCAGCCTGGACAATCTCGGCTACACCTTC
CDR3: CASSLDNLGYTF

J: TRBJ2-1
V: TRBV11-2
size: NA
D: TRBD2
DNA: TGTGCCAGCAGCTTAGGCCGGACCGGTCTAGCGGGGTATGGTAATGAGCAGTTCTTC
CDR3: CASSLGRTGLAGYGNEQFF

J: TRBJ2-7
V: TRBV3-1/TRBV3-2
size: NA
D: TRBD2
DNA: TGTGCCAGCAGCCAACCCGGGACTAGAGGCTACGAGCAGTACTTC
CDR3: CASSQPGTRGYEQYF

J: TRBJ1-4
V: TRBV2
size: NA
D: NA
DNA: TGTGCCAGCGGGGGTGGGGCAACTAATGAAAAACTGTTTTTT
CDR3: CASGGGATNEKLFF

J: TRBJ2-3
V: TRBV3-1/TRBV3-2
size: NA
D: TRBD2
DNA: TGTGCCAGCAGCCATCAAGACCCCGGGAGGGAAGGTACGCAGTATTTT
CDR3: CASSHQDPGREGTQYF

J: TRBJ1-2
V: TRBV27
size: NA
D: TRBD1
DNA: TGTGCCAGCAGTTTATCGTTACGTGAGGGGGCAAATTTTAATGGCTACACCTTC
CDR3: CASSLSLREGANFNGYTF

J: TRBJ2-2
V: TRBV18
size: NA
D: TRBD1
DNA: TGTGCCAGCTCACTACACAGGGGAGACACCGGGGAGCTGTTTTTT
CDR3: CASSLHRGDTGELFF

J: TRBJ1-2
V: TRBV27
size: NA
D: NA
DNA: TGTGCCAGCAGCATAAGGGGCCACGCCGGTGGCTACACCTTC
CDR3: CASSIRGHAGGYTF

J: TRBJ1-1
V: TRBV9
size: NA
D: NA
DNA: TGTGCCAGCAGCGTAGTCCCTAACACTGAAGCTTTCTTT
CDR3: CASSVVPNTEAFF

J: TRBJ1-2
V: TRBV6-1
size: NA
D: NA
DNA: TGTGCCAGCAGTGAGGGGGGGCAGGGGTTCGATGGCTACACCTTC
CDR3: CASSEGGQGFDGYTF

J: TRBJ1-4
V: TRBV28
size: NA
D: TRBD1
DNA: TGTGCCAGCAGTTCGGGACAGGGAGATGAAAAACTGTTTTTT
CDR3: CASSSGQGDEKLFF

J: TRBJ1-1
V: TRBV2
size: NA
D: NA
DNA: TGTGCCAGCAGTGGTCCAGGCAGGATAGAAGCTTTCTTT
CDR3: CASSGPGRIEAFF

J: TRBJ1-4
V: TRBV28
size: NA
D: NA
DNA: TGTGCCAGCAGGCCCCCCGTGGGTGAAAAACTGTTTTTT
CDR3: CASRPPVGEKLFF